This is a list of T cell receptor beta chains from one sample in a study of cytomegalovirus exposure and HLA in healthy donors. This table comes from immunoSEQ multiplex PCR, and its TCRdb copy is limited to in-frame clones, with some not included. Found here are 80,000 to 95,000 clones, 75% to 85% of them singletons; the top ten hold over 12%. Sequencing was carried out using PBMCs. The origin of the receptors is a woman between 40 and 55 years old in good health and CMV-seropositive. The CDR3 runs from the conserved cysteine through the conserved F or W. A D gene is named only where the DNA matches it firmly. Size values are once, few and many counts, or a class for expanded clones, and some rows have none.

v_gene	j_gene	d_gene	abundance	CDR3nt	CDR3aa
TRBV30	TRBJ1-5	.	few	TGTGCCTGGAGTGTCGGGAGGAATCAGCCCCAGCATTTT	CAWSVGRNQPQHF
TRBV29-1	TRBJ2-1	.	few	TGCAGCGTGGATCCAGATACAGGGACGCGAGAGCAGTTCTTC	CSVDPDTGTREQFF
TRBV27	TRBJ1-1	.	.	TGTGCCAGCAGCCGACAGCTAAAGGCACTAAAGACTGAAGCTTTCTTT	CASSRQLKALKTEAFF
TRBV5-6	TRBJ1-4	TRBD1	.	TGTGCCAGCAGCCGACAGGGTAATGGTGAAAAACTGTTTTTT	CASSRQGNGEKLFF
TRBV7-2	TRBJ2-7	.	.	TGTGCCAGCAGCCGGGACTTCCCCTACGAGCAGTACTTC	CASSRDFPYEQYF
TRBV18	TRBJ2-2	TRBD1	.	TGTGCCAGCTCACCCGGACAGGGGAACGGGGAGCTGTTTTTT	CASSPGQGNGELFF
TRBV11-2	TRBJ2-3	.	.	TGTGCCAGCAGCTTAGGAGACAGAAGGACAGATACGCAGTATTTT	CASSLGDRRTDTQYF
TRBV11-3	TRBJ2-1	TRBD2	.	TGTGCCAGCAGTCGAGGCGGGAGCTCCTACAATGAGCAGTTCTTC	CASSRGGSSYNEQFF
TRBV7-9	TRBJ1-1	TRBD1	.	TGTGCCAGCAGCCCCGGGACAGTAACTGAAGCTTTCTTT	CASSPGTVTEAFF
TRBV9	TRBJ2-7	.	.	TGTGCCAGCAGCGTACAGGGGTCGACCTACGAGCAGTACTTC	CASSVQGSTYEQYF
TRBV6-1	TRBJ1-2	TRBD1	few	TGTGCCAGCAGTGAAGGGCAGGGGGAACCTAACTATGGCTACACCTTC	CASSEGQGEPNYGYTF
TRBV29-1	TRBJ2-2	.	few	TGCAGCGTTGGCGAGGTCCTAACCAACGGGGAGCTGTTTTTT	CSVGEVLTNGELFF
TRBV27	TRBJ1-2	TRBD1	.	TGTGCCAGCAGTTTCTTGGGGACAGGGCTGCATGGCTACACCTTC	CASSFLGTGLHGYTF
TRBV27	TRBJ2-5	TRBD1	once	TGTGCCAGCAGTCCTCCCCGGGGACAGGGAAATAGGTTCGTTGAGACCCAGTACTTC	CASSPPRGQGNRFVETQYF
TRBV5-1	TRBJ2-1	.	.	TGCGCCAGCAGCTTGGCATGGGCCAATGAGCAGTTCTTC	CASSLAWANEQFF
TRBV6-1	TRBJ2-1	.	.	TGTGCCAGCAGCACTCTCAATGAGCAGTTCTTC	CASSTLNEQFF
TRBV7-9	TRBJ2-5	TRBD1	.	TGTGCCAGCAGCTCTCGACAGGGTTGGCAAGAGACCCAGTACTTC	CASSSRQGWQETQYF
TRBV7-9	TRBJ2-7	TRBD1	once	TGTGCCAGCAGCTTACTCGACAGGGGGCCAGACGAGCAGTACTTC	CASSLLDRGPDEQYF
TRBV7-8	TRBJ1-1	.	.	TGTGCCAGCAGCCTACGTCATCAGGCGAACACTGAAGCTTTCTTT	CASSLRHQANTEAFF
TRBV19	TRBJ1-2	TRBD1	once	TGTGCCAGTAGTTCCTCGGACAGGGGCAGGGGTGGCTACACCTTC	CASSSSDRGRGGYTF
TRBV5-1	TRBJ1-2	.	.	TGCGCCAGCAGCTTGGAGACAGCTTATGGCTACACCTTC	CASSLETAYGYTF
TRBV27	TRBJ1-5	.	.	TGTGCCAGCAGTTTGCAGGGAGGTCAGCCCCAGCATTTT	CASSLQGGQPQHF
TRBV5-6	TRBJ2-3	TRBD1	.	TGTGCCAGCAGCTCGAACCCGGGACAGATTACAGATACGCAGTATTTT	CASSSNPGQITDTQYF
TRBV9	TRBJ1-2	.	once	TGTGCCAGCAGCGTAGGACAAAACTATGGCTACACCTTC	CASSVGQNYGYTF
TRBV5-1	TRBJ1-1	TRBD1	.	TGCGCCAGCAGCTTGGATGGACAGGGGATGAACACTGAAGCTTTCTTT	CASSLDGQGMNTEAFF